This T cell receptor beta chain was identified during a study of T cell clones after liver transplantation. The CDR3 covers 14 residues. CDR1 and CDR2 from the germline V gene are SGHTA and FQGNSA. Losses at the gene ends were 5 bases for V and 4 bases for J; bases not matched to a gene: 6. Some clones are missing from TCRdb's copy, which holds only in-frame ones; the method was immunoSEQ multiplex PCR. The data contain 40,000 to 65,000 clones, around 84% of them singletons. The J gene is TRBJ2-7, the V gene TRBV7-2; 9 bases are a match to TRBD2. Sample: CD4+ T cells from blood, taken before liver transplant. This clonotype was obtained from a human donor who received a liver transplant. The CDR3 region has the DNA TGTGCCAGCAGCCCTTTAGCGGGAGCTTACGAGCAGTACTTC. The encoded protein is CASSPLAGAYEQYF.